This T cell receptor (beta chain) was captured by sequencing in a study of T cell responses to AZD1222 COVID-19 vaccine. Sequencing was performed with immunoSEQ multiplex PCR; in TCRdb, only in-frame clones are kept and a portion is missing. The table includes approximately 140,000 clones, 80% to 95% detected once. The V and J ends lost 1 base and 5 bases respectively, with 15 bases between them. The CDR3 runs to 15 residues. Germline assignment: CDR1 SGHRS and CDR2 YFSETQ. The clonotype was recovered from an adult who received the AZD1222 COVID-19 vaccine. This material consisted of peripheral blood, taken 28 days after the second AZD1222 dose. This chain joins TRBV5-1 and TRBJ2-5; D is possibly TRBD1 or TRBD2 (6 bases each). The CDR3 is CASSLLGGRGETQYF. In DNA, the CDR3 is TGCGCCAGCAGCTTGCTGGGGGGCAGAGGGGAGACCCAGTACTTC.